Given below is one T cell receptor (beta chain) in context. This receptor's antigen is unknown. The input lacks base qualities; no much larger clone sits a single base away. In light of the paper, this sample's time point label describes: pretreatment peripheral blood. The cohort included 25 to 30 patients with locally advanced or metastatic urothelial carcinoma who were treated at Memorial Sloan Kettering on a trial protocol. Peripheral blood mononuclear cells were collected pretreatment and during treatment, with between 1 and 8 total time points per patient. The Qiagen DNeasy Blood extraction kit was used to purify genomic DNA from total PBMCs and tumor samples. PBMCs were collected pretreatment and during treatment, and were isolated and stored as previously described. These data are taken from a study of PD-L1 blockade in urothelial cancer (dated by TCRdb to 2016 to 2017). Background for the entire study: Every patient began therapy at some point between 2013 and 2015 and was given atezolizumab 1,200 mg intravenously every 3 weeks. About 90% of the roughly 29 patients were males with bladder-origin urothelial cancer, and about 60% of the 29 reported a prior smoking history. An ECOG performance status of 0 or 1 was recorded for the patients, and 0 to 3 prior chemotherapy regimens had been received by the patients. Blood samples were analyzed at 3 weeks after treatment start (second dose) and at 6 weeks after treatment start. A median of about 140,000 T cells and 80,000 or so unique TCRs was obtained from blood samples, and a median clonality of about 0.08 was observed. The study, an exploratory multi-omic analysis, examined somatic, immune and clinical correlates of response to PD-L1 blockade with atezolizumab in urothelial cancer. Pretreatment tumor samples and matched peripheral blood, collected serially before and after atezolizumab treatment, underwent TCR sequencing. Durable clinical benefit was defined as a progression-free survival longer than 6 months, and TCR features were additionally tested against progression-free survival and overall survival. In the same patients who had TCR sequencing, pretreatment tumors also underwent whole exome sequencing and RNA sequencing. Durable clinical benefit was achieved by nine patients and was not achieved by 20 patients. Pretreatment blood TCR-seq was available for fewer than 30 patients, at least one posttreatment blood collection was obtained for approximately 24 patients, and tumor TCR-seq was available for approximately 24 patients.

The CDR3 holds 14 amino acids from the cysteine to the phenylalanine. The DNA shown is the 42-base CDR3, in frame from base 1. The germline V gene (reference sequence) sets CDR1 to MNHNY and CDR2 to SVGAGI. Trimming removed 2 bases from V and 1 base from J, leaving 9 bases between the germline ends. To estimate absolute template abundance from read counts, synthetic TCR analog templates were spiked into each PCR. The immunoSEQ assay used bias-controlled V and J gene primers to amplify TCRbeta CDR3 regions from genomic DNA. Sequencing of rearranged TCRbeta segments was done at approximately 20X coverage. The paper's processing steps were these. Sequencing errors were corrected by clustering and CDR3s were annotated against IMGT to assign V, D and J genes. Only productive TCRbeta rearrangements were used in downstream analyses, excluding out-of-frame or stop-codon sequences. To compute clonality, Shannon entropy was normalized by the log of the number of unique productive sequences and then subtracted from one. Fisher's exact test with Benjamini-Hochberg correction, using a cutoff of adjusted p below 0.01, was how clones that differed between time points or between blood and tumor were identified. Not all clones reach the TCRdb copy of this immuneACCESS table, which keeps in-frame sequences only. Checked studies attribute under half of the gap to unresolved V genes and leave the rest unexplained. V and J calls and clone size follow that table, whereas D and trimming were derived from the DNA. The table for this sample lists over 65,000 clones; roughly nine tenths of them were counted only once. Jointly, the top ten make up roughly 4.7% of the sample.

Study-wide findings and limitations: Greater expansion of tumor-associated TCR clones in peripheral blood 3 weeks after the start of treatment was observed in patients with durable benefit (n ≈ 22, p = 0.022). A pretreatment peripheral blood TCR clonality below the median was linked to improved progression-free and overall survival. Small sample size (n ≈ 30) and many exploratory analyses mean the results are intended to be hypothesis-generating.

The chain is encoded by TRBV6-6 joined to TRBJ2-7; the D gene identity is not certain. The TCR was taken from a man aged 65 to 79 with urothelial cancer. This material consisted of PBMCs, taken around atezolizumab (anti-PD-L1) treatment. The CDR3 reads CASSYGQVSYEQYF. The sequenced DNA: TGTGCCAGCAGTTACGGGCAGGTATCCTACGAGCAGTACTTC.